This passage covers 2 T cell receptor beta chains from one sample sequenced in a study of Ad26.COV2.S vaccination and SARS-CoV-2 variants. Profiled with immunoSEQ multiplex PCR; TCRdb holds only in-frame clones, not every one. The table includes 300,000 to 350,000 clones, around 84% detected once. Treatment indicated: roughly 20 received Ad26.COV2.S at low or high dose, single or two shots; 5 received placebo; per-sample allocation not given. Sampling was performed 63 days after the first vaccine or placebo injection. This material consisted of peripheral blood, taken in a trial of Ad26.COV2.S vaccine versus placebo. Every receptor here comes from a person between 18 and 65 years old who received the Ad26.COV2.S COVID-19 vaccine or a placebo.

The rearrangement joins TRBV19 to TRBJ1-6; 8 bases match TRBD1. The V gene's germline CDR1 is LNHDA and CDR2 SQIVND (reference sequence). V shed 5 bases and J 10 bases; nucleotides not matched to a gene: 10. The CDR3 extends over 15 amino acids. The CDR3 reads CASSLDTGGQSPLHF. CDR3 coding DNA: TGTGCCAGTAGTTTGGATACAGGGGGGCAATCACCCCTCCACTTT.

The rearrangement uses TRBV7-2 and TRBJ1-2; unclear D gene. V dropped 2 bases and J dropped 5 bases, with 9 bases sitting between them. The CDR3 totals 13 residues. Germline assignment: CDR1 SGHTA and CDR2 FQGNSA. CDR3 bases: TGTGCCAGCAGCTTAACCTCCGCATATGGCTACACCTTC. Translating it yields CASSLTSAYGYTF.